This passage covers 27 T cell receptor beta chains from one sample sequenced in a study of molecular identifiers for immune sequencing clone quantification. From the PCR reads, TCRdb called clonotypes with MiXCR, one entry per CDR3 protein. The repertoire has about 54,000 distinct CDR3 sequences, around 27% of them found once; the top ten carry 1.5% to 2%. The specimen sequenced was naive CD8+ T cells from blood, with Jurkat cell RNA spiked in. Subset: FACS-sorted CD8+CD4-CCR7+CD45RA+ naive T cells. The receptors were sampled from a human donor in good health. Some libraries in this study had Jurkat cell RNA spiked in.

With respect to this clonotype: A much larger clonotype is one base distant, so this may be a read error. Here the CDR3 omits its conserved ending phenylalanine or tryptophan, so a read error is the likely source. The V gene is TRBV7-2, the J gene TRBJ2-7; perhaps TRBD2 as D (6 bases). The CDR3 runs 14 residues. V dropped 2 bases and J dropped 3 bases, with 11 bases sitting between them. The germline gives CDR1 SGHTA, CDR2 FQGNSA. This chain's CDR3 is CASSLPGLGYEQYL. In DNA form, the CDR3 reads TGTGCCAGCAGCTTACCGGGACTTGGCTACGAGCAGTACTTA.

The rearrangement joins TRBV20-1 to TRBJ2-5; 8 bases match TRBD2. The CDR3 consists of 18 residues. V was clipped by 0 bases and J by 3 bases; unmatched bases: 15. Germline CDR1 and CDR2: DFQATT and SNEGSKA (reference sequence). CDR3 amino acids: CSARDGGAGDRWEETQYF. In DNA, the CDR3 is TGCAGTGCTAGAGATGGCGGAGCGGGGGATCGGTGGGAAGAGACCCAGTACTTC.

On this clonotype: This could be a read error, since a much larger clone is one nucleotide away. The chain has TRBV7-3 and TRBJ2-5, with D perhaps assigned TRBD1 or TRBD2 (7 bases each). This CDR3 comprises 15 residues. Germline CDR1 reads SGHTA; CDR2 reads FQGTGA. The CDR3 bases are TGTGCCGGCAGGCGGAGACAGGGACTACAAGAGACCCAGTACTTC. This sequence encodes CAGRRRQGLQETQYF.

This clonotype was counted ten times or more. The V gene is TRBV27, the J gene TRBJ1-6, with 7 nucleotides matching TRBD1. Per the germline V gene, CDR1 is MNHEY and CDR2 is SMNVEV (reference sequence). Trimming took 5 bases from V and 4 from J; bases not matched to a gene: 2. This CDR3 region has 14 residues. CDR3 protein: CASSPGQYNSPLHF. The CDR3 nucleotides read TGTGCCAGCAGTCCGGGACAGTATAATTCACCCCTCCACTTT.

Points on this clonotype: Given a much more abundant clone one base away, this may be a read error. This chain joins TRBV4-1 and TRBJ2-7; 7 nucleotides line up with TRBD1. The length of the CDR3 is 18 residues. J gave up 2 bases and V 4 bases, and 17 bases lay outside the gene matches. Germline V gene sequence: CDR1 MGHRA, CDR2 YSYEKL. CDR3: CASSPTDLQGSYTYEQYF. CDR3 sequence (DNA): TGCGCCAGCAGCCCTACCGACCTACAGGGGTCCTACACCTACGAGCAGTACTTC.

This clonotype has at least ten counts. The rearrangement uses TRBV25-1 and TRBJ1-6; D is possibly TRBD1 (6 bases). CDR1 and CDR2 (germline): MGHDK, SYGVNS. Trimming took 5 bases from V and 7 from J, leaving 9 bases between them. The CDR3 sequence is 13 residues long. CDR3 sequence reads: CASSWQGNSPLHF. The CDR3 region has the DNA TGTGCCAGCAGTTGGCAGGGGAATTCACCCCTCCACTTT.

This clonotype was seen repeatedly, ten times or more. V gene TRBV4-1 combines with J gene TRBJ2-3; D might be TRBD1 (5 bases). The V gene lost 0 bases and the J gene lost 2 bases, with 12 bases spanning the gap. The CDR3 has 16 residues. Germline CDR1 and CDR2: MGHRA and YSYEKL. This chain's CDR3 is CASSQDRQQTTDTQYF. CDR3 DNA: TGCGCCAGCAGCCAAGACCGACAGCAGACCACAGATACGCAGTATTTT.

This clonotype was counted ten times or more. The rearrangement links TRBV12-3 or TRBV12-4 to TRBJ2-7, with no clear D. The ends were cut back, 1 base at V and 2 bases at J, with 3 bases in the middle. The CDR3 loop spans 12 amino acids. The CDR3 bases are TGTGCCAGCAGTTTAGTCACCTACGAGCAGTACTTC. It specifies CASSLVTYEQYF.

This clonotype was observed many times. This chain connects TRBV5-1 to TRBJ2-2; 8 positions match TRBD1. The germline V gene has CDR1 SGHRS and CDR2 YFSETQ. The junction had 1 base not matched to a gene; V was cut back by 0 bases and J by 6 bases. The CDR3 is 14 residues long. In DNA, the CDR3 is TGCGCCAGCAGCTTGGGACAGGGGTCCGGGGAGCTGTTTTTT. Translated: CASSLGQGSGELFF.

A word on this clonotype: This sequence may be a read error, since a much larger clone differs from it by one base. This sequence joins TRBV6-2 or TRBV6-3 and TRBJ2-7; D not resolved. Germline assignment: CDR1 MNHEY and CDR2 SVGEGT. Between the trimmed V and J ends, which lost 3 bases and 2 bases, there was a span of 2 bases. The CDR3 runs 11 residues. CDR3: CASSYTYEQYF. The CDR3 DNA sequence: TGTGCCAGCAGTTATACCTACGAGCAGTACTTC.

This clonotype was seen ten or more times. The chain uses TRBV12-3 or TRBV12-4 and TRBJ1-1, with 11 positions matching TRBD1. The CDR3 runs to 14 residues. Trimming at V came to 3 bases and at J to 4 bases, leaving 1 base not matched to a gene. CDR3 nucleotide sequence: TGTGCCAGCAGTTTCGGGACAGGGGGCACTGAAGCTTTCTTT. Amino acid sequence: CASSFGTGGTEAFF.

The rearrangement joins TRBV6-2 or TRBV6-3 to TRBJ2-7; 9 bases agree with TRBD1. Germline V gene lookup returns CDR1 MNHEY and CDR2 SVGEGT. The CDR3 is made up of 15 amino acids. J gave up 2 bases and V 5 bases, and 7 bases lay outside the gene matches. Here the CDR3 reads CASSTRDRVTYEQYF. CDR3 DNA sequence: TGTGCCAGCAGTACCCGGGACAGGGTTACCTACGAGCAGTACTTC.

Details on this clonotype: One base away lies a much larger clone, so this may be a sequencing read error. This chain joins TRBV3-2 and TRBJ1-1; the table calls TRBD1, which could not be checked here. TRBV3-2 is a listed pseudogene. This CDR3 has 19 amino acids. CDR3 in DNA: TGTGCCAGCAGCCAAGAGGGGCTTGGGGCAGGGAGGTCGAACACTGAAGCTTTCTTT. Protein sequence: CASSQEGLGAGRSNTEAFF.

On this clonotype: A clone one base away is much larger, so this may be a read error. This sequence joins TRBV24-1 and TRBJ2-1; D is possibly TRBD1 (5 bases). V was shortened by 5 bases and J by 5 bases, with 12 bases between the two germline ends. Per germline, CDR1 KGHDR and CDR2 SFDVKD. The CDR3 extends over 14 amino acids. In nucleotides, the CDR3 is TGTGCCACCAGTGCTACGGACATCGACAATGAGCAGTTCTTC. Translating it yields CATSATDIDNEQFF.

This clonotype has at least ten counts. The CDR3 nucleotides read TGTGCCAGCAGCCACTTTTCAGATAGCAATCAGCCCCAGCATTTT. It encodes CASSHFSDSNQPQHF. V and J are TRBV4-2 and TRBJ1-5; no clear D. This CDR3 spans 15 amino acids. Trimming removed 3 bases from V and 0 bases from J, with 9 bases in between. Per germline, CDR1 LGHNA and CDR2 YNFKEQ.

This clonotype appeared many times. This chain joins TRBV6-5 and TRBJ1-6, with 9 bases aligning to TRBD1. Unmatched junction bases numbered 6, after V lost 5 bases and J lost 10 bases. The germline V gene has CDR1 MNHEY and CDR2 SVGAGI. This CDR3 contains 14 residues. The CDR3 coding sequence is TGTGCCAGCAGTCCGGACAGGGGACGATCACCCCTCCACTTT. Translated: CASSPDRGRSPLHF.

There are a few counts of this clonotype. The chain links TRBV2 to TRBJ2-2, with 13 positions matching TRBD2. Germline CDR1 reads SNHLY; CDR2 reads FYNNEI. With V trimmed by 4 bases and J by 3 bases, 8 bases remained unmatched. CDR3 size: 18 residues. The DNA for the CDR3 is TGTGCCAGCAGTGGGGGACTAGCGGGACCCCTTTACACCGGGGAGCTGTTTTTT. Protein sequence: CASSGGLAGPLYTGELFF.

Worth noting for this clonotype: A much larger clone lies a single base off, so this may be a read error. The chain links TRBV28 to TRBJ2-7; 8 bases agree with TRBD2. The length of the CDR3 is 14 residues. Germline loops: CDR1 MDHEN, CDR2 SYDVKM. Losses at the gene ends were 4 bases for V and 2 bases for J; bases not matched to a gene: 4. In DNA form, the CDR3 reads TGTGCCAGCAGTTCCGGACTAGCCGCCTACGAGCAGTACTTC. It codes for CASSSGLAAYEQYF.

Many counts were recorded for this clonotype. This chain joins TRBV13 and TRBJ1-3, with no clear D. The CDR3 runs 15 residues. CDR1 and CDR2 (germline): PRHDT, FYEKMQ (reference sequence). Trimming cost V 6 bases and J 0 bases, with 12 bases left between them. The CDR3 loop reads CASSLTRFSGNTIYF. CDR3 DNA: TGTGCCAGCAGTCTTACAAGGTTCTCTGGAAACACCATATATTTT.

This rearrangement joins TRBV4-1 to TRBJ2-1; D uncertain. The CDR3 has 13 amino acids. The V end lost 11 bases, the J end lost 8 bases, and 19 bases lay between the germline ends. The germline V gene has CDR1 MGHRA and CDR2 YSYEKL. The CDR3 DNA reads TGCGCCCGCCGCCAAGACCGATTGTATGAGCAGTTCTTC. It specifies CARRQDRLYEQFF.

As concerns this clonotype: A much bigger clone sits one base away, suggesting this may be a read error. Given the absence of the conserved phenylalanine or tryptophan at the CDR3 end, a read error is likely. The chain carries TRBV6-6 and TRBJ2-1; D remains unclear. The CDR3 has 14 residues. V dropped 6 bases and J dropped 8 bases, with 17 bases sitting between them. Germline CDR1 and CDR2: MNHNY and SVGAGI (reference sequence). CDR3 residues: CASRPIMERDEQFS. The CDR3 DNA reads as TGTGCCAGCAGACCTATTATGGAAAGGGATGAGCAGTTCTCC.

This sequence joins TRBV4-3 and TRBJ2-1; no firm D call. From germline, CDR1 is LGHNA and CDR2 YSLEER. The germline V and J ends were trimmed by 11 bases and 15 bases, with 32 bases remaining between them. This CDR3 spans 15 amino acids. In DNA form, the CDR3 reads TGCGCCCGCCGCCCGGGCCGTCGCTCCTCCACTGCGCCGTTCTTC. It codes for CARRPGRRSSTAPFF.

Comments on this clonotype: One end of the junction does not line up with germline, which may come from a read error. V is TRBV7-8 and J is TRBJ2-7; 8 nucleotides match TRBD2. The CDR3 has 14 residues. Per germline, CDR1 SGHVS and CDR2 FQNEAQ. CDR3 in amino acids: CASSSGGGGYERYF. Here the CDR3 DNA reads TGTGCCAGCAGCTCGGGGGGGGGCGGGTACGAGCGGTACTTC.

This clonotype was seen at least ten times. The chain joins TRBV27 to TRBJ2-3; D not certain. From germline, CDR1 is MNHEY and CDR2 SMNVEV (reference sequence). This CDR3 is built from 14 residues. The V gene lost 2 bases and the J gene lost 2 bases, with 8 bases spanning the gap. The CDR3 protein is CASSLQAPTDTQYF. CDR3 sequence (DNA): TGTGCCAGCAGTTTACAGGCACCCACAGATACGCAGTATTTT.

This clonotype was picked up a small number of times. The rearrangement joins TRBV9 to TRBJ2-7, with TRBD1 matching 7 bases. V shed 4 bases, J shed 1 base, and the junction held 2 bases outside the gene matches. This CDR3 is built from 13 residues. From germline, CDR1 is SGDLS and CDR2 YYNGEE. The CDR3 DNA reads TGTGCCAGCAGCCCGACAGGGTCCTACGAGCAGTACTTC. It translates to CASSPTGSYEQYF.

Regarding this clonotype: With a much larger clone just one base away, this may be a read error. V gene TRBV9 combines with J gene TRBJ2-5; D gene ambiguous. Germline CDR1 and CDR2: SGDLS and YYNGEE. The V and J ends lost 0 bases and 5 bases respectively, with 14 bases between them. The CDR3 totals 15 residues. CDR3 sequence (DNA): TGTGCCAGCAGCGTAGTTCCAGAGTCGCGGGAGACCCAGTACTTC. It yields the protein CASSVVPESRETQYF.

On this clonotype itself: One base away lies a much larger clone, so this may be a sequencing read error. This sequence joins TRBV4-3 and TRBJ2-7; possibly TRBD1 or TRBD2 for D (5 bases each). The length of the CDR3 is 15 residues. In germline, CDR1 is LGHNA, CDR2 YSLEER. CDR3 DNA sequence: TGCGCCTGCAGCCAAGATTGGGACGCGGGCTACGAGCAGTACTTC. This codes for CACSQDWDAGYEQYF.